This TCR beta chain was obtained from a study of identifying expanded T cells in peripheral blood. The data were produced by immunoSEQ multiplex PCR, yet TCRdb's version contains in-frame clones alone and is incomplete. This repertoire shows 95,000 to 100,000 clones, around 85% found once; its top ten account for approximately 18%. The material sequenced was blood. The sequence derives from a person aged 18 to 70 in good health.

The CDR3 region is CASSQDRLLGNEQFF. In DNA form, the CDR3 reads TGCGCCAGCAGCCAAGATCGGTTATTGGGCAATGAGCAGTTCTTC. V usage is TRBV4-3 and J usage is TRBJ2-1; D gene uncertain. In germline, CDR1 is LGHNA, CDR2 YSLEER. The germline V and J ends were trimmed by 0 bases and 6 bases, with 12 bases remaining between them. The CDR3 runs to 15 residues.